This TCR beta chain was obtained from a study of monozygotic twins with cystic fibrosis. Study-wide results and caveats: Monozygotic CF twins shared more identical nucleotide clonotypes than unrelated patients.

This CDR3 has 11 amino acids. The ends were cut back, 4 bases at V and 3 bases at J, with 4 bases in the middle. CDR1 and CDR2 (germline): SQVTM, ANQGSEA. Here immunoSEQ multiplex PCR was the method, and the copy in TCRdb shows in-frame clones only, minus some. Of 30,000 to 35,000 clones detected, approximately 96% appear once; the ten largest clones hold 0.15% to 0.2%. In regard to this clone: Its specificity is not known.

The rearrangement joins TRBV29-1 to TRBJ2-1, with D uncertain. The sequenced sample consisted of blood. The origin of this receptor is a girl aged 2-10 years with cystic fibrosis. CDR3 protein: CSVAFYNEQFF. DNA of the CDR3: TGCAGCGTTGCCTTCTACAATGAGCAGTTCTTC.